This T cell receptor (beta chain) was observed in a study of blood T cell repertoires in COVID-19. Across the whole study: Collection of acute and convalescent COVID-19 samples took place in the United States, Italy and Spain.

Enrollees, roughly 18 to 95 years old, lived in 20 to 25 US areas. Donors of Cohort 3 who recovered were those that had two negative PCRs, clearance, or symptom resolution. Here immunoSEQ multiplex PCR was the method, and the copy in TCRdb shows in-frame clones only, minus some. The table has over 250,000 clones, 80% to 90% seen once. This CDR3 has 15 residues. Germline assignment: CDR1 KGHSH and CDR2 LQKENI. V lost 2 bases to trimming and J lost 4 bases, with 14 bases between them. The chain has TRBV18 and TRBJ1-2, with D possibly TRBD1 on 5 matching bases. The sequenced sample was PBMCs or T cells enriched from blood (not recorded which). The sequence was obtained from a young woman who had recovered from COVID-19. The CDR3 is CASSPWRGYPYGYTF. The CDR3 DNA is TGTGCCAGCTCACCATGGCGGGGGTACCCCTATGGCTACACCTTC.